This T cell receptor beta chain was identified during a study of blood T cell repertoires in COVID-19. Per the germline V gene, CDR1 is SEHNR and CDR2 is FQNEAQ (reference sequence). The CDR3 loop spans 14 amino acids. Germline trimming cut 5 bases from V and 7 bases from J; bases unmatched to any gene: 10. Profiled with immunoSEQ multiplex PCR; TCRdb holds only in-frame clones, not every one. Of roughly 100,000 clones listed, over 75% were seen once; the top ten hold 15% to 20%. This clone was recorded a few times. J is TRBJ2-7 and V is TRBV7-9, with TRBD1 identical over 8 bases. The source material was peripheral blood. The receptor was isolated from an elderly woman with active or convalescent COVID-19. The CDR3 region is CASSQDRERWEQYF. CDR3 nucleotide sequence: TGTGCCAGCAGCCAGGACAGGGAAAGATGGGAGCAGTACTTC.